A selection of T cell receptor beta chains follows, all from one sample in a study of T cell repertoires in cytomegalovirus infection. TCRdb fed the reads into MiXCR, producing one record per CDR3 protein. The sample holds roughly 700,000 distinct CDR3 sequences, around 32% seen once. These receptors have no identified antigens. The source material was cultured PBMCs, sampled from culture after CMV antigen stimulation. Every receptor here comes from a human donor in good health (CMV status not recorded). Some clones in this sample may be carry-over from other donors' samples. Each CDR3 is given with its conserved first and last residue. The order of the fields is J gene, clone size, D gene, V gene, CDR3 protein, CDR3 DNA. D genes are given only for firm matches. Where a row states a size, it is once, few, many or the class of an expanded clone; other rows omit it.

J gene: TRBJ2-3
clone size: .
D gene: .
V gene: TRBV28
CDR3 protein: CASSWGSVPPDTQYF
CDR3 DNA: TGTGCCAGCAGTTGGGGTAGCGTACCACCGGATACGCAGTATTTT

J gene: TRBJ2-6
clone size: .
D gene: .
V gene: TRBV5-1
CDR3 protein: CASSFGQTLYSGANVLTF
CDR3 DNA: TGCGCCAGCAGCTTCGGACAGACCCTATATTCTGGGGCCAACGTCCTGACTTTC

J gene: TRBJ2-2
clone size: .
D gene: .
V gene: TRBV19
CDR3 protein: CASTTGTTNTGELFF
CDR3 DNA: TGTGCCAGTACCACCGGGACAACGAACACCGGGGAGCTGTTTTTT

J gene: TRBJ2-7
clone size: .
D gene: TRBD2
V gene: TRBV5-1
CDR3 protein: CASSPGLAGVQGEQYF
CDR3 DNA: TGCGCCAGCAGCCCGGGACTAGCGGGAGTCCAAGGCGAGCAGTACTTC

J gene: TRBJ2-1
clone size: .
D gene: .
V gene: TRBV29-1
CDR3 protein: CSVEPPSPFSGSYNEQFF
CDR3 DNA: TGCAGCGTTGAACCCCCGTCCCCCTTTAGCGGCTCCTACAATGAGCAGTTCTTC

J gene: TRBJ2-2
clone size: .
D gene: .
V gene: TRBV7-9
CDR3 protein: CASSLTYEQLFF
CDR3 DNA: TGTGCCAGCAGTTTAACCTATGAGCAGCTGTTTTTT

J gene: TRBJ2-1
clone size: many
D gene: TRBD2
V gene: TRBV7-2
CDR3 protein: CASSPKALAGDHNEQFF
CDR3 DNA: TGTGCCAGCAGCCCAAAAGCACTAGCGGGAGACCACAATGAGCAGTTCTTC

J gene: TRBJ1-2
clone size: .
D gene: .
V gene: TRBV29-1
CDR3 protein: CSAKDTLYGGYTF
CDR3 DNA: TGCAGCGCAAAGGACACGCTGTACGGTGGCTACACCTTC

J gene: TRBJ2-1
clone size: .
D gene: TRBD2
V gene: TRBV27
CDR3 protein: CASSLFGGLKDNEQFF
CDR3 DNA: TGTGCCAGCAGTTTATTCGGGGGGTTGAAGGACAATGAGCAGTTCTTC

J gene: TRBJ2-4
clone size: .
D gene: TRBD1
V gene: TRBV20-1
CDR3 protein: CSARVSDRGRGF
CDR3 DNA: TGCAGTGCTAGGGTCTCCGACAGGGGACGAGGCTTC

J gene: TRBJ2-6
clone size: few
D gene: .
V gene: TRBV7-2
CDR3 protein: CASSLATNVLTF
CDR3 DNA: TGTGCCAGCAGCTTAGCCACCAACGTCCTGACTTTC

J gene: TRBJ2-3
clone size: .
D gene: .
V gene: TRBV6-6
CDR3 protein: CASSYGPFGGWGDTQYF
CDR3 DNA: TGTGCCAGCAGTTATGGTCCCTTCGGCGGATGGGGAGATACGCAGTATTTT

J gene: TRBJ2-7
clone size: .
D gene: TRBD2
V gene: TRBV7-6
CDR3 protein: CASSPVFRGGRYEQYF
CDR3 DNA: TGTGCCAGCAGCCCCGTCTTTCGGGGGGGACGGTACGAGCAGTACTTC

J gene: TRBJ2-5
clone size: .
D gene: .
V gene: TRBV10-3
CDR3 protein: CAISEGEGRPQETQYF
CDR3 DNA: TGTGCCATCAGTGAGGGAGAAGGGCGACCCCAAGAGACCCAGTACTTC

J gene: TRBJ2-1
clone size: .
D gene: TRBD1
V gene: TRBV6-2/TRBV6-3
CDR3 protein: CASTGGWNEQFF
CDR3 DNA: TGTGCCAGCACAGGGGGCTGGAATGAGCAGTTCTTC

J gene: TRBJ2-7
clone size: few
D gene: TRBD1
V gene: TRBV29-1
CDR3 protein: CSVYRGTYEQYF
CDR3 DNA: TGCAGCGTTTACAGGGGGACCTACGAGCAGTACTTC

J gene: TRBJ2-3
clone size: few
D gene: .
V gene: TRBV24-1
CDR3 protein: CATSDSYAGDTQYF
CDR3 DNA: TGTGCCACCAGTGATTCGTACGCCGGGGATACGCAGTATTTT

J gene: TRBJ1-1
clone size: .
D gene: .
V gene: TRBV9
CDR3 protein: CASTVGARVETEAFF
CDR3 DNA: TGTGCCAGCACCGTTGGGGCCAGGGTCGAGACTGAAGCTTTCTTT

J gene: TRBJ2-7
clone size: .
D gene: .
V gene: TRBV27
CDR3 protein: CASMGGASYEQYF
CDR3 DNA: TGTGCCAGCATGGGGGGTGCCTCCTACGAGCAGTACTTC

J gene: TRBJ2-7
clone size: .
D gene: TRBD1
V gene: TRBV6-1
CDR3 protein: CASSGHRQGNFNEQYF
CDR3 DNA: TGTGCCAGCAGTGGGCACAGACAGGGCAATTTCAACGAGCAGTACTTC

J gene: TRBJ2-5
clone size: .
D gene: .
V gene: TRBV12-3/TRBV12-4
CDR3 protein: CASSDTLGLTQYF
CDR3 DNA: TGTGCCAGCAGTGATACTTTGGGCTTGACCCAGTACTTC

J gene: TRBJ2-7
clone size: few
D gene: TRBD1
V gene: TRBV19
CDR3 protein: CASKGTGNPEQYF
CDR3 DNA: TGTGCCAGTAAAGGGACAGGGAATCCCGAGCAGTACTTC

J gene: TRBJ2-7
clone size: .
D gene: .
V gene: TRBV19
CDR3 protein: CASSIGNYEQYF
CDR3 DNA: TGTGCCAGTAGTATAGGAAACTACGAGCAGTACTTC

J gene: TRBJ1-4
clone size: .
D gene: .
V gene: TRBV7-9
CDR3 protein: CASSRYNRDWDEKLFF
CDR3 DNA: TGTGCCAGCAGCCGCTACAACCGGGACTGGGATGAAAAACTGTTTTTT